This T cell receptor (beta chain) came from a study of blood T cell repertoires in COVID-19 (dated by TCRdb to 2020 to 2022). Broadly, across the study: Collaborator samples came from the United States, Italy and Spain and covered acute and convalescent phases of COVID-19. The material from the prospective study consisted of cDNA or gDNA derived from T cells, B-cell-depleted T cells, or PBMCs. Subjects who had been exposed to COVID-19, were actively infected with it, or had recovered from it provided the deeply sampled blood TCRbeta repertoires that made up the dataset. The repertoires were released in a freely available public database intended as a resource for research on the immune response to SARS-CoV-2. Samples were obtained from the ongoing ImmuneRACE study (first 160 participants) and from 1,000 to 1,500 subjects provided by 6 global collaborators. Sample metadata almost always included a de-identified subject ID, COVID-19 status, age in years and sex. Where available, HLA class I and class II types were obtained from metadata supplied by the sample provider rather than from assay-based typing. The paper as a whole reports these results and caveats: The amount of clinical and demographic metadata varied by source and participant and was provided uncurated.

TCRbeta CDR3 regions were amplified from genomic DNA by means of the immunoSEQ Assay, a bias-controlled multiplex PCR. The original methods were these. The number of nucleated cells in each sample was estimated from the amplification of reference gene primers within the assay. To quantify the absolute abundance of each unique TCRbeta CDR3 rearrangement, sequence reads were collapsed and filtered. For each sample, productive Simpson clonality was calculated by taking the square root of Simpson's diversity index across productive rearrangements. TCRdb stores this immuneACCESS table with in-frame sequences only. Part of the clones is absent; in the studies checked, under half of the shortfall reflects unresolved V genes, and no reason is known for the rest. The DNA was the basis for D and trimming; V, J and clone size are from that table. A total of about 130,000 clones appear in this sample, 70% to 85% of them only once. The top ten clonotypes cover 3% to 3.5% of the sample.

The collaborating institutions used their own protocols to collect whole blood in K2EDTA tubes. Collaborator samples were shipped for TCRbeta analysis as frozen whole blood, isolated PBMCs, or DNA extracted from either sample type. Including cysteine and phenylalanine, the CDR3 has 16 amino acids. Only the CDR3 region is kept as DNA, spanning 48 bases read in frame from base 1. For this chain, trimming is 3 bases at the V end and 9 bases at the J end, and the number of junction bases without a gene match is 11. CDR1 and CDR2 are read off the germline V gene (reference sequence) as MNHEY and SMNVEV. Comments on this clone: The antigen it binds to is not known. Base qualities are not at hand, and no much larger clone is one base apart.

The sequence was obtained from a woman of 80 years or more with acute or convalescent COVID-19. The chain employs TRBV27 and TRBJ1-6; 7 junctional bases match TRBD1. Sequenced sample: peripheral blood. For the CDR3, the sequence is CASSFILTGALSPLHF. The sequence in DNA is TGTGCCAGCAGTTTTATTCTCACAGGGGCTCTTTCACCCCTCCACTTT.